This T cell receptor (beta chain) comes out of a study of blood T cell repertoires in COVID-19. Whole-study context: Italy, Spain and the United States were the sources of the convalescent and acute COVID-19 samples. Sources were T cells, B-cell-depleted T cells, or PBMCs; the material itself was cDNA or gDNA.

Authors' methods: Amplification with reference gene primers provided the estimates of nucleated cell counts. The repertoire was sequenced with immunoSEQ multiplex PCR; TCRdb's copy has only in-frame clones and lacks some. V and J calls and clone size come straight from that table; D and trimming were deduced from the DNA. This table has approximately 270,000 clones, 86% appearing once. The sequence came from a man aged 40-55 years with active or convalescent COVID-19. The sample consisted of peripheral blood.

The chain's CDR3 is CASSTDLNTGELFF. The CDR3 DNA sequence: TGTGCCAGCAGCACGGACTTGAACACCGGGGAGCTGTTTTTT. The chain recombines TRBV7-2 with TRBJ2-2, with TRBD2 as a possible D gene (5 bases). The germline V and J ends were trimmed by 5 bases and 1 base, with 8 bases remaining between them. This CDR3 contains 14 residues. The germline gives CDR1 SGHTA, CDR2 FQGNSA.